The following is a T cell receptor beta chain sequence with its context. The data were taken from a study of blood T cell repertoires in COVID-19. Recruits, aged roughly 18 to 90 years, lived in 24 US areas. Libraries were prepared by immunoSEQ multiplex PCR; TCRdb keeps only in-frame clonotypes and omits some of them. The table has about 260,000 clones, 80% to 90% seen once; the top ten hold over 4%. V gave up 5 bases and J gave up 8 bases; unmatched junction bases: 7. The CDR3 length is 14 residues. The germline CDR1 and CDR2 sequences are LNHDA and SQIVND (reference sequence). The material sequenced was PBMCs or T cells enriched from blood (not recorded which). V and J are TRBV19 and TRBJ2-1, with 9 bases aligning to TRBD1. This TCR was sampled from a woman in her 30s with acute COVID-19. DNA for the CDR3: TGTGCCAGTAGTCTCTGGGACAGGGTGGATGAGCAGTTCTTC. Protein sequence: CASSLWDRVDEQFF.